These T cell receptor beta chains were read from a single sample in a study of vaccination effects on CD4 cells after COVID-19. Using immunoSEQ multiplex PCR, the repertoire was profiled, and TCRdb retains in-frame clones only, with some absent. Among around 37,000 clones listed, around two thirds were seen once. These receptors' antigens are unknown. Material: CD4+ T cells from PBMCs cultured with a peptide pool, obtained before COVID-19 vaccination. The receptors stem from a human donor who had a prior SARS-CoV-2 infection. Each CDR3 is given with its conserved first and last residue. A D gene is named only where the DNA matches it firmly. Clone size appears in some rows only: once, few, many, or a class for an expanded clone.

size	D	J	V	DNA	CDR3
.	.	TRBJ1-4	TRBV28	TGTGCCAGCAGTTTAATCTTGGCAGGGTCTAATGAAAAACTGTTTTTT	CASSLILAGSNEKLFF
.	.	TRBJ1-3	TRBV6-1	TGTGCCAGCAGTGAATATGGGATGGCGACTGGAAACACCATATATTTT	CASSEYGMATGNTIYF
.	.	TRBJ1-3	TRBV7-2	TGTGCCAGCAGCCAGGGCCTACTTCGGGGAAACACCATATATTTT	CASSQGLLRGNTIYF
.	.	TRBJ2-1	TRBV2	TGTGCCAGCAGTGAAGCCGAGGGGGGGGCCGAGTTCTTC	CASSEAEGGAEFF
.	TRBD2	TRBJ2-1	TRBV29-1	TGCAGCGTAACAAAGAGGGGACTAGCGGGAGCCGACAATGAGCAGTTCTTC	CSVTKRGLAGADNEQFF
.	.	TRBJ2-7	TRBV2	TGTGCCAGCAGGGACATCTACTCCTACGAGCAGTACTTC	CASRDIYSYEQYF
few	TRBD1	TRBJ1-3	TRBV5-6	TGTGCCAGCAGCTCGACAGGGGTCGCAAACACCATATATTTT	CASSSTGVANTIYF
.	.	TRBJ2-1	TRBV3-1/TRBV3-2	TGTGCCAGCAGCCAAGATCGACACAATGAGCAGTTCTTC	CASSQDRHNEQFF
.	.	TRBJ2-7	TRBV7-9	TGTGCCAGCAGCTTTTGGGACACCACCTACGAGCAGTACTTC	CASSFWDTTYEQYF
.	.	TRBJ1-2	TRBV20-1	TGCAGTGCTCCGGTGGGGTATGGCTACACCTTC	CSAPVGYGYTF
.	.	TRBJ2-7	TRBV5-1	TGCGCCAGCAGCTTGGGGACAGCCTCCTACGAGCAGTACTTC	CASSLGTASYEQYF
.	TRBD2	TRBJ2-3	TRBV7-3	TGTGCCAGCAGCACCCTAGCGGGGGTTGCGCAGTATTTT	CASSTLAGVAQYF
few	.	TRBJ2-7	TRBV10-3	TGTGCCATCAGCGGGGACCTCGGCCTCGAGCAGTACTTC	CAISGDLGLEQYF
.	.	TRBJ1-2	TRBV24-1	TGTGCCACCAGTGATTCGCCTCCCCTGGGGGGAGGCTACACCTTC	CATSDSPPLGGGYTF
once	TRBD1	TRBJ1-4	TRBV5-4	TGTGCCAGCAGCGGTGGCGGGACAGGGCTTGAAAAACTGTTTTTT	CASSGGGTGLEKLFF